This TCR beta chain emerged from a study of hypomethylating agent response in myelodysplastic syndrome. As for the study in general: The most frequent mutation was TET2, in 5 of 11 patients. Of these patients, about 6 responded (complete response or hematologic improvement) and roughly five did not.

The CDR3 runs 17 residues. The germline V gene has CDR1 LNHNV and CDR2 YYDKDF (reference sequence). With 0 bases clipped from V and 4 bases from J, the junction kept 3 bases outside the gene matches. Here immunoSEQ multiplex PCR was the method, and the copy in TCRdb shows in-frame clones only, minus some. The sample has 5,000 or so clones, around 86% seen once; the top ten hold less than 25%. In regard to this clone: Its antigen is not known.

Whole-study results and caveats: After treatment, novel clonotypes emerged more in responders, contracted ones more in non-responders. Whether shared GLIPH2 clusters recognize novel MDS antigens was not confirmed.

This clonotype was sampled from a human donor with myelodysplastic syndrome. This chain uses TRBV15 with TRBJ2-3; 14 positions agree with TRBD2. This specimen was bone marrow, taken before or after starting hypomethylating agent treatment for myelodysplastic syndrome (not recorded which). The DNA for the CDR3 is TGTGCCACCAGCAGAGATGGGACTAGCGGGAGCTCAGATACGCAGTATTTT. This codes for CATSRDGTSGSSDTQYF.